The entry below describes one T cell receptor beta chain. Its antigen is as yet unknown. These data are taken from a study of T cell repertoires in cytomegalovirus infection. Study-level results: HLA-C-restricted CMV clonotypes gave the most frequent clonotype in two of eight donors.

The V segment lost 5 bases and the J segment 9 bases; nucleotides outside the gene matches: 3. Germline values: CDR1 MNHEY, CDR2 SVGEGT. The CDR3 totals 12 residues. One entry per CDR3 protein results from TCRdb running MiXCR on the reads. The sample lists about 770,000 distinct CDR3 sequences, roughly 28% occurring once. The sequence was obtained from a human donor in good health (CMV status not recorded). Some clones in this sample may be carry-over from other donors' samples. Sequenced here: cultured CD8+ T cells from PBMCs, sampled from culture after CMV antigen stimulation. V is TRBV6-2 or TRBV6-3 and J is TRBJ2-2; TRBD1 matches 7 bases. The CDR3 is CASSQQGWELFF. CDR3 DNA: TGTGCCAGCAGTCAACAGGGGTGGGAGCTGTTTTTT.